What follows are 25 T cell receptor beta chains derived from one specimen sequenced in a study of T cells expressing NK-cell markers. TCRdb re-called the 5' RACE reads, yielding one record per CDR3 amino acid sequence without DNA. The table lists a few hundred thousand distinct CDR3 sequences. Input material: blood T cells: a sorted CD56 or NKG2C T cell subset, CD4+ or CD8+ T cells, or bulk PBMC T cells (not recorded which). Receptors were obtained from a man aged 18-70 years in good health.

CDR3 sequence: CATSRVRLSSGANVLTF. The chain carries TRBV15 and TRBJ2-6. The germline gives CDR1 LNHNV, CDR2 YYDKDF (reference sequence). The CDR3 consists of 17 residues.

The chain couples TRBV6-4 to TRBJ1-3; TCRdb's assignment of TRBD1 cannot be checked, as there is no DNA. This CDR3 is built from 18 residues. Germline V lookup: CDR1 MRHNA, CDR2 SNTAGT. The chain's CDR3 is CASSDSRDSENSGNTIYF.

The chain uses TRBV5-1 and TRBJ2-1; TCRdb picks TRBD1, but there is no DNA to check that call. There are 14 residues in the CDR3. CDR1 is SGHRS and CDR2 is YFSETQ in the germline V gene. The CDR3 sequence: CASRTGGSGNEQFF.

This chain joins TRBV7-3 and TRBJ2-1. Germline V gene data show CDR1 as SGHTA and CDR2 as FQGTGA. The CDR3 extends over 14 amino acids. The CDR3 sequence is CASSLTGSYNEQFF.

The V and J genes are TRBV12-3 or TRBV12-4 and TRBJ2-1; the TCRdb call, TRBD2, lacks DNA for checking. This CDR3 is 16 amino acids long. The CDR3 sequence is CASSTGGLANVVEQFF.

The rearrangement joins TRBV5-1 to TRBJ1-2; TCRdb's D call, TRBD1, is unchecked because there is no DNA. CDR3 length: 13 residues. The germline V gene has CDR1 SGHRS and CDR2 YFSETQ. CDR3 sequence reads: CASSLVTGAGYTF.

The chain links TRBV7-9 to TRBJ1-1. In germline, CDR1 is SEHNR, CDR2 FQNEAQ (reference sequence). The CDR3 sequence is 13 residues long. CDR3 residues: CASSLAAVSSAFF.

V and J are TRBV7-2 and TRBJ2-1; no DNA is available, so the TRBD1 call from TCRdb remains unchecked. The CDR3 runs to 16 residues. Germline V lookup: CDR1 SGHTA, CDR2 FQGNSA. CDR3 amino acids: CASSSRGPPLWSEQFF.

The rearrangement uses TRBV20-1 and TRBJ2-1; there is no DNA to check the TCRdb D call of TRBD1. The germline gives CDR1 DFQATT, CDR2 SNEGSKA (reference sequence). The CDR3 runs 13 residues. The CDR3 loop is CSAPLGIRDEQFF.

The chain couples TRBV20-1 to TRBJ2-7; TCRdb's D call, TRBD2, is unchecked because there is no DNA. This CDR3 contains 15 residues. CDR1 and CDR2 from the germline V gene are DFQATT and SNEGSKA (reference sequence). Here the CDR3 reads CSARSTASGGYEQYF.

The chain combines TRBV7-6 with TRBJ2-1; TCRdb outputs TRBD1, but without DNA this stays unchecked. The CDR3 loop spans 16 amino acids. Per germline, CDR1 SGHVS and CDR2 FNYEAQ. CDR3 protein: CASSRRQGNPQPEQFF.

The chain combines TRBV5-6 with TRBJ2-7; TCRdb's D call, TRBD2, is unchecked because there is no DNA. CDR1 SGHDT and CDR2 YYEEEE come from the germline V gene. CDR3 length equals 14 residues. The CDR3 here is CASRKLAGGTEQYF.

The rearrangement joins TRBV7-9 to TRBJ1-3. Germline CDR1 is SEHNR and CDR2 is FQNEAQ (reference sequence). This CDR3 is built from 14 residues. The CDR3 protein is CASSFESSGNTIYF. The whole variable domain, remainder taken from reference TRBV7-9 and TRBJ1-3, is DTGVSQNPRHKITKRGQNVTFRCDPISEHNRLYWYRQTLGQGPEFLTYFQNEAQLEKSRLLSDRFSAERPKGSFSTLEIQRTEQGDSAMYLCASSFESSGNTIYFGEGSWLTVV.

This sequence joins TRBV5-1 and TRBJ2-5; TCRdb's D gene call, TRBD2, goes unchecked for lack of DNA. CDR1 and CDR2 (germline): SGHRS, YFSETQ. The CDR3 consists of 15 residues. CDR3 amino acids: CASKVSSGSQETQYF. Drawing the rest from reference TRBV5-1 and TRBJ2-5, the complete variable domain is KAGVTQTPRYLIKTRGQQVTLSCSPISGHRSVSWYQQTPGQGLQFLFEYFSETQRNKGNFPGRFSGRQFSNSRSEMNVSTLELGDSALYLCASKVSSGSQETQYFGPGTRLLVL.

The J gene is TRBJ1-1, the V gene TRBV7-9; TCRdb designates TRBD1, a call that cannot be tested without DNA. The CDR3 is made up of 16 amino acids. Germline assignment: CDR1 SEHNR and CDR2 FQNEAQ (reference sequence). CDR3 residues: CASSLAYQQGESEAFF. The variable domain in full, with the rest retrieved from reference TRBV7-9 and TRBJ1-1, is DTGVSQNPRHKITKRGQNVTFRCDPISEHNRLYWYRQTLGQGPEFLTYFQNEAQLEKSRLLSDRFSAERPKGSFSTLEIQRTEQGDSAMYLCASSLAYQQGESEAFFGQGTRLTVV.

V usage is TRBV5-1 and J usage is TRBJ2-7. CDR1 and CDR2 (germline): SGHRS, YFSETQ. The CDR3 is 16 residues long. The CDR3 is CASRGRGSGASYEQYF.

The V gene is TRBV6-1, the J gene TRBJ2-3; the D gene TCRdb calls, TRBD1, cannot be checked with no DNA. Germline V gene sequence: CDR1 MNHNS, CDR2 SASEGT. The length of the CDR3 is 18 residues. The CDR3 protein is CASSALSGRGGPADTQYF.

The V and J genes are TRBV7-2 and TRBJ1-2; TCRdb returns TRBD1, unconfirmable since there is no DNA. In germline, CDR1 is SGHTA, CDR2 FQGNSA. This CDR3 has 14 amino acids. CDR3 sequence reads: CASQARGQTYGYTF.

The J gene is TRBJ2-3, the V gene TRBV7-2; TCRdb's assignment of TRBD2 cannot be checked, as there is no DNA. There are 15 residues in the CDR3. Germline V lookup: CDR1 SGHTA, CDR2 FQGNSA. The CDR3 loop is CASSAGLRLTDTQYF.

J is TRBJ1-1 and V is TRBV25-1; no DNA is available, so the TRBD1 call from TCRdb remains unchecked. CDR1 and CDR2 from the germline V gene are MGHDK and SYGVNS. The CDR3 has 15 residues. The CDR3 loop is CASSGTGTGNTEAFF. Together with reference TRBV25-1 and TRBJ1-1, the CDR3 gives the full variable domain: EADIYQTPRYLVIGTGKKITLECSQTMGHDKMYWYQQDPGMELHLIHYSYGVNSTEKGDLSSESTVSRIRTEHFPLTLESARPSHTSQYLCASSGTGTGNTEAFFGQGTRLTVV.

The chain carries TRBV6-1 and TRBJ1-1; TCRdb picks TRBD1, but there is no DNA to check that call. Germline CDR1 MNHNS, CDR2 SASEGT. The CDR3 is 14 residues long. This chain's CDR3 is CASRRTGVNTEAFF.

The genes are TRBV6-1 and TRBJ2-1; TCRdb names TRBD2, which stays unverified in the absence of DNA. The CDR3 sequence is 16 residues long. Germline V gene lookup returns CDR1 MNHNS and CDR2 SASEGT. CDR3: CASTKAGGASYNEQFF.

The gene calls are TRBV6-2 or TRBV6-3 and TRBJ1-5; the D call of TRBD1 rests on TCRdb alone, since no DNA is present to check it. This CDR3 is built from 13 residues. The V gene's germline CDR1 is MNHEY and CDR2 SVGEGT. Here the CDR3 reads CASRATGNQPQHF.

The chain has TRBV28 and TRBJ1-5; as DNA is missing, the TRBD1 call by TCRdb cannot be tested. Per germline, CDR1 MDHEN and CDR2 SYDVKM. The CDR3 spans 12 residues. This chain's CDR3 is CASSLLGGPQHF.

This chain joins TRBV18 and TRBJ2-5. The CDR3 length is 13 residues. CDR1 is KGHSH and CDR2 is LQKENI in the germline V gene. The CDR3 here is CASSPPVLKTQYF.